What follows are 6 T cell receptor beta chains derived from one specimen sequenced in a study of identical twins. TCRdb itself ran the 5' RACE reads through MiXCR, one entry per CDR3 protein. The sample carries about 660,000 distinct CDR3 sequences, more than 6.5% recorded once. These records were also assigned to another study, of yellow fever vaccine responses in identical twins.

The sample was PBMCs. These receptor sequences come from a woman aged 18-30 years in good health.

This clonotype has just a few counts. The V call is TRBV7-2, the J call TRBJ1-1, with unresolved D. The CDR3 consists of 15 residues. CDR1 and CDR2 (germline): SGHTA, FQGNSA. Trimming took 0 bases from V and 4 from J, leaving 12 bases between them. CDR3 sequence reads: CASSLAKGIATEAFF. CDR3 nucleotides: TGTGCCAGCAGCTTAGCGAAGGGTATTGCCACTGAAGCTTTCTTT.

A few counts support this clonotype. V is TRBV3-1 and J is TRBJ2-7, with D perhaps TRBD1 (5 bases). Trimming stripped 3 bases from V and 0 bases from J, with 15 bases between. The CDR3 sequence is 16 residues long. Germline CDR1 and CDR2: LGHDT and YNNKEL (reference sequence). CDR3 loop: CASSQTDQTSSYEQYF. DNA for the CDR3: TGTGCCAGCAGCCAGACAGATCAAACGAGCTCCTACGAGCAGTACTTC.

The DNA of the CDR3 is TGTGCCAGCTCACCTTCCAAGGTCGGTGAGCAGTTCTTC. It yields the protein CASSPSKVGEQFF. The chain uses TRBV18 and TRBJ2-1; D unresolved. CDR1 and CDR2 (germline): KGHSH, LQKENI. The CDR3 loop spans 13 amino acids. Trimming took off 3 bases at V and 9 bases at J, with 12 bases between the two ends.

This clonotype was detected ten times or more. DNA of the CDR3: TGTGCCAGCACTTCATCTCCGCCGACGCAGTATTTT. Translation: CASTSSPPTQYF. The chain uses TRBV7-2 and TRBJ2-3; no reliable D call. V shed 7 bases and J shed 9 bases, with 14 bases lying between them. Germline V gene sequence: CDR1 SGHTA, CDR2 FQGNSA. CDR3 length: 12 residues.

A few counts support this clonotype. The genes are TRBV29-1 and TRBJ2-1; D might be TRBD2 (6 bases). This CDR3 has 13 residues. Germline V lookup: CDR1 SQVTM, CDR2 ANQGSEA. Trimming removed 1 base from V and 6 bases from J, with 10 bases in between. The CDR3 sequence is CSVEAPGGNEQFF. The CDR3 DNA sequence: TGCAGCGTTGAAGCCCCCGGGGGCAATGAGCAGTTCTTC.

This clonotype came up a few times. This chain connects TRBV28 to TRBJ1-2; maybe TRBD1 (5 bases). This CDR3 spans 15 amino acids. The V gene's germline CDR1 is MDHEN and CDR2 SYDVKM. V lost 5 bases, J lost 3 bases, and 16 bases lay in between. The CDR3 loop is CASSLPGATDYGYTF. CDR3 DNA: TGTGCCAGCAGTCTTCCCGGGGCTACCGACTATGGCTACACCTTC.